The 14 T cell receptor beta chains presented below share a single source sample, sequenced in a study of blood T cell repertoires in COVID-19. Sequencing was performed with immunoSEQ multiplex PCR; in TCRdb, only in-frame clones are kept and a portion is missing. The table shows over 150,000 clones, with 70% to 90% occurring only once. Sequenced material: peripheral blood. The receptor source for this set is a man between 40 and 49 years old with acute or convalescent COVID-19.

The chain links TRBV30 to TRBJ1-2; tentatively, D is TRBD1 (6 bases). The CDR3 consists of 13 residues. CDR1 is GTSNPN and CDR2 is SVGIG in the germline V gene (reference sequence). V was cut by 2 bases and J by 6 bases, with 13 bases left in between. The CDR3 loop is CAWSRRGTHGYTF. In DNA, the CDR3 is TGTGCCTGGAGTAGAAGGGGGACCCATGGCTACACCTTC.

This chain links TRBV9 with TRBJ2-7; a weak D match, TRBD1 (5 bases). The CDR3 is 14 amino acids. Trimming took 3 bases from V and 4 from J, leaving 14 bases between them. Looked up from germline, CDR1 is SGDLS and CDR2 is YYNGEE. CDR3 residues: CASSGRGFSYEQYF. The CDR3, as DNA: TGTGCCAGCAGCGGTAGGGGTTTTTCGTACGAGCAGTACTTC.

CDR3 sequence (DNA): TGTGCCAGCAGTGAAGTCCCATCGGGAACCTCTCGTTATAACTATGGCTACACCTTC. Amino acid sequence: CASSEVPSGTSRYNYGYTF. The rearrangement uses TRBV6-1 and TRBJ1-2; D is unresolved. V lost 1 base and J 1 base, leaving 22 bases between the germline ends. This CDR3 comprises 19 residues. Looked up from germline, CDR1 is MNHNS and CDR2 is SASEGT.

This clone has a count of ten or more. This chain links TRBV3-1 (or the pseudogene TRBV3-2) with TRBJ1-6; D might be TRBD1 (5 bases). Germline values: CDR1 LGHDT, CDR2 YNNKEL (reference sequence). The V end lost 8 bases, the J end lost 5 bases, and 19 bases lay between the germline ends. This CDR3 contains 16 residues. CDR3 nucleotide sequence: TGTGCCAGCCGACGAGCCTCACCGACAGATAATTCACCCCTCCACTTT. Its protein product is CASRRASPTDNSPLHF.

This clone was observed a handful of times. The genes are TRBV5-8 and TRBJ1-5; 8 bases match TRBD1. The V segment lost 0 bases and the J segment 3 bases; nucleotides outside the gene matches: 5. The CDR3 runs to 16 residues. Germline assignment: CDR1 SGHTS and CDR2 YDEGEE. CDR3: CASSLGAGGINQPQHF. In DNA form, the CDR3 reads TGTGCCAGCAGCTTGGGGGCAGGGGGCATCAATCAGCCCCAGCATTTT.

This rearrangement joins TRBV30 to TRBJ1-3, with 11 bases fitting TRBD1. Per the germline V gene, CDR1 is GTSNPN and CDR2 is SVGIG (reference sequence). This CDR3 is built from 16 residues. With V trimmed by 5 bases and J by 3 bases, 9 bases remained unmatched. CDR3 residues: CAWGGQGALGGNTIYF. CDR3 in DNA: TGTGCCTGGGGAGGACAGGGGGCTCTGGGTGGAAACACCATATATTTT.

The rearrangement joins TRBV11-1 to TRBJ2-1, with 8 bases matching TRBD2. The germline V gene has CDR1 SGHAT and CDR2 FQDESV (reference sequence). The J segment lost 2 bases and the V segment lost 0 bases, leaving 9 bases of the junction unmatched. The CDR3 contains 18 residues. In DNA, the CDR3 is TGTGCCAGCAGCTTAGCGACTAGCGCCCTGAGAACCTACAATGAGCAGTTCTTC. Translating it yields CASSLATSALRTYNEQFF.

The chain is built from TRBV5-4 and TRBJ1-6; weak D call: TRBD1 (6 bases). Germline CDR1 and CDR2: SGHNT and YYREEE (reference sequence). The CDR3 sequence is 16 residues long. Trimming cost V 5 bases and J 7 bases, with 19 bases left between them. DNA of the CDR3: TGTGCCAGCAGGCGAACAAGCACAGGGACCAATTCACCCCTCCACTTT. Translated: CASRRTSTGTNSPLHF.

In this sample, this clone turned up once. The rearrangement links TRBV28 to TRBJ1-2, with D possibly TRBD1 on 6 matching bases. This CDR3 has 14 residues. Trimming took off 2 bases at V and 4 bases at J, with 11 bases between the two ends. In germline, CDR1 is MDHEN, CDR2 SYDVKM. Here the CDR3 DNA reads TGTGCCAGCAGTTTAGGGACATTTCGCTATGGCTACACCTTC. Amino acids: CASSLGTFRYGYTF.

The chain is built from TRBV25-1 and TRBJ2-1; possible D gene TRBD1, 6 bases. CDR3 size: 16 residues. V lost 3 bases to trimming and J lost 1 base, with 13 bases between them. From germline, CDR1 is MGHDK and CDR2 SYGVNS. The CDR3 bases are TGTGCCAGCAGTGATCCAGGGGTTAGGTCCTACAATGAGCAGTTCTTC. As protein: CASSDPGVRSYNEQFF.

V and J are TRBV30 and TRBJ1-3; D is perhaps TRBD1 (6 bases). Trimming left V 5 bases short and J 0 bases short, with 11 bases between. The CDR3 totals 14 residues. Germline CDR1 GTSNPN, CDR2 SVGIG (reference sequence). This CDR3 reads CAWVHRDSGNTIYF. The CDR3 DNA follows: TGTGCCTGGGTTCACAGGGACTCTGGAAACACCATATATTTT.

The chain carries TRBV27 and TRBJ1-5; the D is unclear. Germline CDR1 MNHEY, CDR2 SMNVEV (reference sequence). The ends were cut back, 3 bases at V and 6 bases at J, with 15 bases in the middle. There are 15 residues in the CDR3. CDR3 bases: TGTGCCAGCAGTTTCCGATCGGCAGCGGGTCAGCCCCAGCATTTT. Translated, it gives CASSFRSAAGQPQHF.

V gene TRBV7-8 combines with J gene TRBJ1-1; D is ambiguous. CDR1 is SGHVS, CDR2 FQNEAQ, per germline. The CDR3 consists of 14 residues. The V gene lost 1 base and the J gene lost 4 bases, with 10 bases spanning the gap. The chain's CDR3 is CASSLVGGITEAFF. For the CDR3, the DNA is TGTGCCAGCAGCTTAGTGGGAGGGATCACTGAAGCTTTCTTT.

J is TRBJ2-3 and V is TRBV23-1, with D tentatively TRBD2 (6 bases). TRBV23-1 is labeled an ORF, and its function is uncertain. The CDR3 covers 20 residues. The germline V and J ends were trimmed by 6 bases and 3 bases, with 31 bases remaining between them. The CDR3, as DNA: TGCGCCAGCAGCAACTCAACCGGGACTCCACCGAATACGGTGACAGATACGCAGTATTTT. Amino acid sequence: CASSNSTGTPPNTVTDTQYF.